These 8 T cell receptor beta chains originate from one sample sequenced in a study of cytomegalovirus exposure and HLA in healthy donors (dated 2017 in TCRdb). Library generation was performed with the immunoSEQ multiplex PCR assay. A mixture of 60 forward primers for TCR Vbeta segments and 13 reverse primers for TCR Jbeta segments was used in the multiplex PCR. TCRdb took this table from immuneACCESS and kept in-frame rearrangements with V and J called. Such tables lack part of the clones; where checked against another copy, unresolved V genes explain under half of the gap, and the rest is unexplained. The sample table records about 140,000 clones; around 82% of these occur just once. Approximately 5.6% of the sample is held by the ten biggest clonotypes. Material for sequencing was PBMCs. The receptors were gathered from a woman in her 40s in good health and CMV-seropositive.

This sequence joins TRBV5-1 and TRBJ2-2; TRBD1 agrees at 7 bases. Germline loops: CDR1 SGHRS, CDR2 YFSETQ. J was trimmed by 0 bases and V by 4 bases; bases with no gene match: 3. The CDR3 has 15 amino acids. DNA of the CDR3: TGCGCCAGCAGCCCCGGGACAGCGAACACCGGGGAGCTGTTTTTT. Translating gives CASSPGTANTGELFF.

The V call is TRBV2, the J call TRBJ2-7, with TRBD2 matching over 11 bases. This CDR3 is built from 15 residues. Germline V gene data show CDR1 as SNHLY and CDR2 as FYNNEI. V dropped 6 bases and J dropped 5; count of bases not matched to a gene: 9. In nucleotides, the CDR3 is TGTGCCAGCAGCTTATTAGCGGGAGGGCGCAACGAGCAGTACTTC. Encoded protein: CASSLLAGGRNEQYF.

This chain joins TRBV7-2 and TRBJ2-5, with a weak D call TRBD1 (5 bases). V lost 8 bases and J 2 bases, leaving 12 bases between the germline ends. There are 13 residues in the CDR3. The germline V gene has CDR1 SGHTA and CDR2 FQGNSA. The chain's CDR3 is CASLGHNQETQYF. The CDR3 DNA is TGTGCCAGCTTAGGACATAATCAAGAGACCCAGTACTTC.

This clone came up a few times. The V call is TRBV2, the J call TRBJ2-3; TRBD1 matches 8 bases. Germline CDR1 SNHLY, CDR2 FYNNEI. The CDR3 consists of 17 residues. V was pared by 3 bases and J by 0 bases, with 8 bases of the junction left unmatched. Written as DNA, the CDR3 is TGTGCCAGCAGTGACCTCCGGACAGGGTTGAGCACAGATACGCAGTATTTT. It is translated as CASSDLRTGLSTDTQYF.

The genes are TRBV7-2 and TRBJ2-7; 9 positions match TRBD1. Germline CDR1 is SGHTA and CDR2 is FQGNSA. The CDR3 length is 14 residues. J lost 4 bases, V lost 6 bases, and 7 bases had no gene match. In DNA, the CDR3 is TGTGCCAGCAGTCCCGGGACAGGGTGGTACGAGCAGTACTTC. It encodes CASSPGTGWYEQYF.

The J gene is TRBJ1-3, the V gene TRBV19; D is undetermined. V lost 0 bases and J lost 0, with 6 bases in between. This CDR3 has 15 amino acids. Per the germline V gene, CDR1 is LNHDA and CDR2 is SQIVND (reference sequence). CDR3 in amino acids: CASSIDGFSGNTIYF. In nucleotides, the CDR3 is TGTGCCAGTAGTATAGATGGCTTCTCTGGAAACACCATATATTTT. The variable domain in full, completed from reference TRBV19 and TRBJ1-3, reads DGGITQSPKYLFRKEGQNVTLSCEQNLNHDAMYWYRQDPGQGLRLIYYSQIVNDFQKGDIAEGYSVSREKKESFPLTVTSAQKNPTAFYLCASSIDGFSGNTIYFGEGSWLTVV.

This clone has only a few counts. The V and J genes are TRBV5-1 and TRBJ2-7, with D possibly TRBD2 on 5 matching bases. V gave up 4 bases and J gave up 2 bases, with 16 bases separating them. The CDR3 consists of 15 residues. Looked up from germline, CDR1 is SGHRS and CDR2 is YFSETQ. The CDR3 DNA follows: TGCGCCAGCAGCGTAGATCCGGCGGGTCCCTACGAGCAGTACTTC. Amino acid sequence: CASSVDPAGPYEQYF.

This chain links TRBV5-1 with TRBJ2-1, with 9 bases lining up with TRBD1. The junction had 5 bases not matched to a gene; V was cut back by 4 bases and J by 3 bases. The CDR3 has 15 amino acids. Germline CDR1 and CDR2: SGHRS and YFSETQ. The CDR3 protein is CASSIQGAGYNEQFF. The CDR3 DNA sequence: TGCGCCAGCAGCATACAGGGGGCAGGCTACAATGAGCAGTTCTTC.